This TCR beta chain originates from a study of radiotherapy plus CTLA-4 blockade in lung cancer. Study-level information: With roughly 28% of patients having disease control, objective responses were seen in roughly 19%. The study, taken as a whole, reports: In blood, tumor-derived TCR clones expanded after radiotherapy plus ipilimumab.

Patients in the study, people with chemo-refractory metastatic non-small-cell lung cancer, received focal radiation plus ipilimumab CTLA-4 blockade. Generated by immunoSEQ multiplex PCR, the TCRdb table keeps only in-frame clones and is missing some. Altogether around 53,000 clones are present, approximately 86% being singletons, with the ten largest covering around 17%. The sample holds a few counts of this clone. The antigen is unknown. With 0 bases removed from V and 1 base from J, the gap between germline ends came to 7 bases. The CDR3 has 14 amino acids. Germline loops: CDR1 GTSNPN, CDR2 SVGIG (reference sequence).

Sequencing was performed on peripheral blood, taken from a patient treated with radiotherapy plus ipilimumab. The genes are TRBV30 and TRBJ1-5; no clear D. This clonotype originated in a human donor with non-small cell lung cancer that progressed on radiotherapy plus ipilimumab. Some clones in this sample may be carry-over from other donors' samples. The CDR3 nucleotides are TGTGCCTGGAGTGTGATGGGCAGCAATCAGCCCCAGCATTTT. It is translated as CAWSVMGSNQPQHF.